This T cell receptor beta chain comes out of a study of monozygotic twins with inflammatory bowel disease. In germline, CDR1 is SQVTM, CDR2 ANQGSEA. The CDR3 covers 11 residues. Study results and caveats: IBD patients shared fewer clonotypes with others than healthy twins, especially with disease activity.

Concerning this clonotype itself: Its specificity is unknown.

Sampling involved one blood draw (2.5 ml) for every donor. Whole blood that had not undergone T cell sorting provided the isolated total RNA. UMIs with a 6-nucleotide sample barcode were added by template switching. After re-calling the 5' RACE reads, TCRdb lists one entry per CDR3 protein, DNA absent. The table for this sample gives some 400,000 distinct CDR3 sequences. The chain employs TRBV29-1 and TRBJ2-1. The specimen sequenced was blood. The receptor was derived from a human donor with ulcerative colitis or Crohn's disease, or a healthy co-twin of an affected twin (not recorded which). CDR3 region: CSTNSNNEQFF.